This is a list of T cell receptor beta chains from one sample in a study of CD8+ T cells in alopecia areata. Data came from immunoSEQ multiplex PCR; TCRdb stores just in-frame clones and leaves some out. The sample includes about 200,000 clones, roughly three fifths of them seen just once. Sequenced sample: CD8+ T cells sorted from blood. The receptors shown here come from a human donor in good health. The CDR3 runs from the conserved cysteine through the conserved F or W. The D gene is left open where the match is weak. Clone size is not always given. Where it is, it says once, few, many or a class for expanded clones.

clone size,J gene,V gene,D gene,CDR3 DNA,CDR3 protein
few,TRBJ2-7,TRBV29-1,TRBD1,TGCAGCGTATCCGACAGGGTTGACGAGCAGTACTTC,CSVSDRVDEQYF
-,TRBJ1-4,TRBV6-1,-,TGTGCCAGCAGTGTATGCGTGTTTTTT,CASSVCVFF
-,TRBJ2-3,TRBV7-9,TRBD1,TGTGCCAGCAGCTTTCTGACAGGGGGCGAAGCAGATACGCAGTATTTT,CASSFLTGGEADTQYF
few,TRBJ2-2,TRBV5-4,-,TGTGCCAGCAGCCCCCCCGATACCGGGGAGCTGTTTTTT,CASSPPDTGELFF
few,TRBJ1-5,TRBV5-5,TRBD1,TGTGCCAGCAGCCGGACAGGCGGCAATCAGCCCCAGCATTTT,CASSRTGGNQPQHF
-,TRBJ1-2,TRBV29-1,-,TGCAGCGGGGTAGGGGAGCCGGGCTACACCTTC,CSGVGEPGYTF
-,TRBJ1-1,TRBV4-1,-,TGCGCCAGCAGCCTATTCGGGGGCGGCGGTGAAGCTTTCTTT,CASSLFGGGGEAFF
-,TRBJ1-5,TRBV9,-,TGTGCCAGCAGCGTAGACAGGGCCAATCAGCCCCAGCATTTT,CASSVDRANQPQHF
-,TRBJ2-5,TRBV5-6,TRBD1,TGTGCCAGCAGCTTCACAGGGGAAGAGACCCAGTACTTC,CASSFTGEETQYF
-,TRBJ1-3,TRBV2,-,TGTGCCAGCACTACGGGACTCTCTGGAAACACCATATATTTT,CASTTGLSGNTIYF